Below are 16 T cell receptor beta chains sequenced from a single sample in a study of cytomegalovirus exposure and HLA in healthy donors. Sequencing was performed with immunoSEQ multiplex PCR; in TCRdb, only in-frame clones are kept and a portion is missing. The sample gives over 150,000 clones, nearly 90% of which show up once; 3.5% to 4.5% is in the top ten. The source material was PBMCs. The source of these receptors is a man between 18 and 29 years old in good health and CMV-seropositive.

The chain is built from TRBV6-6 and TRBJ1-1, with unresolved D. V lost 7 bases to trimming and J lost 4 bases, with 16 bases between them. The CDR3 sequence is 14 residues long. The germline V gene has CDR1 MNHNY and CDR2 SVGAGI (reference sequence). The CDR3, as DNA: TGTGCCAGCATCGACCCGTTCCGCGGCACTGAAGCTTTCTTT. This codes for CASIDPFRGTEAFF.

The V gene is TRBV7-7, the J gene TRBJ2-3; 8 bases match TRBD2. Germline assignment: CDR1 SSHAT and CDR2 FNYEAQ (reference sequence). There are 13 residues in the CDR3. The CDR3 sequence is CAISGGPTDTQYF. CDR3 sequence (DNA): TGTGCTATCTCGGGAGGGCCGACAGATACGCAGTATTTT.

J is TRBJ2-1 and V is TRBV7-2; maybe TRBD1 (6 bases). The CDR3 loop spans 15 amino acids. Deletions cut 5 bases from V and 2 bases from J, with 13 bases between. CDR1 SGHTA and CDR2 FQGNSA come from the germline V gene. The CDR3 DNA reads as TGTGCCAGCAGCCCCCAGACAGGCCCCTACAATGAGCAGTTCTTC. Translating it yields CASSPQTGPYNEQFF.

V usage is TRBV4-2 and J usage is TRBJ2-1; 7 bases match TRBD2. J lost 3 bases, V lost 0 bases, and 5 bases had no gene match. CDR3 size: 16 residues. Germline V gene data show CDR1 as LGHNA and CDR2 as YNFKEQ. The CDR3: CASSQEEGGSYNEQFF. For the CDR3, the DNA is TGTGCCAGCAGCCAAGAGGAGGGCGGGAGCTACAATGAGCAGTTCTTC.

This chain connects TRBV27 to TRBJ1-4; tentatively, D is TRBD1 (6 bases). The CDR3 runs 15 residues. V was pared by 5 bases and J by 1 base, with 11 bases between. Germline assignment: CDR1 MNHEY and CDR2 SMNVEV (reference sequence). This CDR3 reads CASSLRTETNEKLFF. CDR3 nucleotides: TGTGCCAGCAGTCTCCGGACAGAAACTAATGAAAAACTGTTTTTT.

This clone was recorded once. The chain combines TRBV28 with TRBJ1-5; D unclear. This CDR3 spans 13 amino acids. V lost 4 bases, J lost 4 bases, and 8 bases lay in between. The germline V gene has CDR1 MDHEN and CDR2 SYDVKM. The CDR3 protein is CASSWGGNQPQHF. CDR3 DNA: TGTGCCAGCAGTTGGGGAGGGAATCAGCCCCAGCATTTT.

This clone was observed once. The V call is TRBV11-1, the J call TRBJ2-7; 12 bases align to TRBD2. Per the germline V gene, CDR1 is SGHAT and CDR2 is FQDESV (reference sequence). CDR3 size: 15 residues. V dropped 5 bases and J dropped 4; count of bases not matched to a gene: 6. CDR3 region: CASSPTSGRIYEQYF. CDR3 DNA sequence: TGTGCCAGCAGCCCTACTAGCGGGAGGATTTACGAGCAGTACTTC. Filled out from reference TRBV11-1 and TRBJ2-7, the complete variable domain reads EAEVAQSPRYKITEKSQAVAFWCDPISGHATLYWYRQILGQGPELLVQFQDESVVDDSQLPKDRFSAERLKGVDSTLKIQPAELGDSAMYLCASSPTSGRIYEQYFGPGTRLTVT.

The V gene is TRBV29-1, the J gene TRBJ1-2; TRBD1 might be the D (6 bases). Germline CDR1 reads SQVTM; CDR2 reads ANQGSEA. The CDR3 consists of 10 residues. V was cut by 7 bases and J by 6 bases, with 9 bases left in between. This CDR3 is CSARTDGYTF. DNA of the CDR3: TGCAGCGCGCGGACAGATGGCTACACCTTC.

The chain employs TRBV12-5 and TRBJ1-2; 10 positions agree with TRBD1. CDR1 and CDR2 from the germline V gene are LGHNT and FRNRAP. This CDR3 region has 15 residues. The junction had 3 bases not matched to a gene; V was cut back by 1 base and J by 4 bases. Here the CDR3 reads CASGLGRDRGYGYTF. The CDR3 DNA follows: TGTGCTAGTGGTTTGGGCCGGGACAGGGGCTATGGCTACACCTTC.

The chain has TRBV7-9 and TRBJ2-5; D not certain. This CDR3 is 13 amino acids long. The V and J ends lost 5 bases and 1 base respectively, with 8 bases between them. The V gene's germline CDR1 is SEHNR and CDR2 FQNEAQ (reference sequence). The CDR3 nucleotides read TGTGCCAGCAGCATGGGCCTCCAAGAGACCCAGTACTTC. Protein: CASSMGLQETQYF.

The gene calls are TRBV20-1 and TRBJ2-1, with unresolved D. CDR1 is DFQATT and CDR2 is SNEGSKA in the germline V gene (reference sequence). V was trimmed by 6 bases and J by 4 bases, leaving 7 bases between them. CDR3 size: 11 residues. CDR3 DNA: TGCAGTGCGAGACCATACAATGAGCAGTTCTTC. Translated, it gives CSARPYNEQFF.

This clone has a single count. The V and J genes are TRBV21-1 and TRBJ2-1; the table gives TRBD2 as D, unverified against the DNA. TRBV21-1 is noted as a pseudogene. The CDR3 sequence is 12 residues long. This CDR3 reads CASSKGDSEQFF. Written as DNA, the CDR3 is TGTGCCAGCAGCAAAGGGGACTCTGAGCAGTTCTTC.

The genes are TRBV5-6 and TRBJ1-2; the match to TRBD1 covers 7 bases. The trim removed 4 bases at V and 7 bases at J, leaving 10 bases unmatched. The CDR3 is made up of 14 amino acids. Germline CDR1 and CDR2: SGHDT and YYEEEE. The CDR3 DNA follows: TGTGCCAGCAGCCCCTGGACAGGTTTCGGTGGCTACACCTTC. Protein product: CASSPWTGFGGYTF.

The CDR3 DNA is TGTGCCAGCAGGGCCGGGACTAGCTTCGACGAGCAGTACTTC. Protein product: CASRAGTSFDEQYF. The chain links TRBV6-1 to TRBJ2-7; 9 bases agree with TRBD2. Germline V CDR1 and CDR2: MNHNS, SASEGT. V dropped 6 bases and J dropped 5; count of bases not matched to a gene: 8. This CDR3 is 14 amino acids long.

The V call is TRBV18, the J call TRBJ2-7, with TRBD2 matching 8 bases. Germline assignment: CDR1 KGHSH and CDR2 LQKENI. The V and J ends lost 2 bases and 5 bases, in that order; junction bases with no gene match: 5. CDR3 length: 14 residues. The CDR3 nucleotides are TGTGCCAGCTCACCAACCGGGACTAGGAACGAGCAGTACTTC. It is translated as CASSPTGTRNEQYF.

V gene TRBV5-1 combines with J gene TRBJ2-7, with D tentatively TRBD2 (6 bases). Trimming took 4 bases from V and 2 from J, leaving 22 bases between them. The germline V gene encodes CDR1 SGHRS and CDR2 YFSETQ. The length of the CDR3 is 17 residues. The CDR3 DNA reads TGCGCCAGCAGCCCTCCGTGGAGGGGAAGGACGGCCTACGAGCAGTACTTC. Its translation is CASSPPWRGRTAYEQYF.